The 31 T cell receptor beta chains below come from one sample, sequenced in a study of shared clonotypes between healthy human individuals. TCRdb keeps only in-frame clones here, not all; method: immunoSEQ multiplex PCR. Among some 2,500,000 clones listed, roughly 90% were seen once. Sequenced material: naive CD4+ T cells from PBMCs. The sample's subset: CD45RA+ positively selected. The receptors were gathered from a young man in good health. Some clones in this sample may be carry-over from other donors' samples.

This clone was counted once. This chain links TRBV30 with TRBJ1-4; 8 bases are shared with TRBD1. The ends lost 1 base at V and 4 bases at J; junction bases unmatched: 5. Germline loops: CDR1 GTSNPN, CDR2 SVGIG (reference sequence). This CDR3 spans 15 amino acids. The CDR3 here is CAWSGGQGSNEKLFF. CDR3 sequence (DNA): TGTGCCTGGAGTGGAGGACAGGGAAGTAATGAAAAACTGTTTTTT.

Written as DNA, the CDR3 is TGTGCCAGCAGTGACGGGACAGGGGTAACTGAAGCTTTCTTT. Its protein is CASSDGTGVTEAFF. The genes are TRBV6-1 and TRBJ1-1; TRBD1 matches 10 bases. CDR1 and CDR2 from the germline V gene are MNHNS and SASEGT. The V gene end was trimmed by 3 bases and the J gene end by 5 bases; junction bases not matched to a gene: 3. CDR3 length: 14 residues.

For this clone: Distinct nucleotide sequences in the sample also encode this CDR3. The CDR3 bases are TGTGCCAGCAGCTTTAGCCCTAATGAAAAACTGTTTTTT. Its protein is CASSFSPNEKLFF. The chain recombines TRBV7-9 with TRBJ1-4; unclear D gene. V lost 3 bases and J lost 3, with 5 bases in between. In germline, CDR1 is SEHNR, CDR2 FQNEAQ (reference sequence). The CDR3 extends over 13 amino acids.

The chain links TRBV5-1 to TRBJ2-7; 9 bases fit TRBD1. The V gene's germline CDR1 is SGHRS and CDR2 YFSETQ. V was pared by 1 base and J by 5 bases, with 7 bases of the junction left unmatched. The CDR3 sequence is 15 residues long. The CDR3 loop reads CASSLFPGQGHEQYF. CDR3 bases: TGCGCCAGCAGCTTGTTCCCGGGACAGGGCCACGAGCAGTACTTC. Full variable domain (remainder filled in from reference TRBV5-1 and TRBJ2-7): KAGVTQTPRYLIKTRGQQVTLSCSPISGHRSVSWYQQTPGQGLQFLFEYFSETQRNKGNFPGRFSGRQFSNSRSEMNVSTLELGDSALYLCASSLFPGQGHEQYFGPGTRLTVT.

The rearrangement uses TRBV18 and TRBJ1-2, with 7 nucleotides matching TRBD1. V shed 3 bases and J 3 bases; nucleotides not matched to a gene: 10. Germline loops: CDR1 KGHSH, CDR2 LQKENI. The CDR3 length is 16 residues. CDR3 DNA sequence: TGTGCCAGCTCACCCGACTGGGACAGCTCTTACTATGGCTACACCTTC. This translates into CASSPDWDSSYYGYTF.

This rearrangement joins TRBV6-6 to TRBJ1-4; 9 bases fit TRBD1. The CDR3 totals 14 residues. J gave up 5 bases and V 3 bases, and 1 base lay outside the gene matches. Germline V CDR1 and CDR2: MNHNY, SVGAGI (reference sequence). CDR3 protein: CASSYTGGNEKLFF. The CDR3 DNA sequence: TGTGCCAGCAGTTATACAGGGGGCAATGAAAAACTGTTTTTT.

J is TRBJ2-6 and V is TRBV12-5, with D tentatively TRBD1 (6 bases). The germline V gene has CDR1 LGHNT and CDR2 FRNRAP. The CDR3 sequence is 19 residues long. V lost 5 bases, J lost 1 base, and 21 bases lay in between. CDR3 loop: CASGGPRSDSLSGANVLTF. DNA for the CDR3: TGTGCTAGTGGTGGGCCACGTTCGGACAGTCTGTCTGGGGCCAACGTCCTGACTTTC.

The CDR3 DNA reads TGTGCCATCAGTGAGACCCTAGCGGGGCAAGAGACCCAGTACTTC. It specifies CAISETLAGQETQYF. V is TRBV10-3 and J is TRBJ2-5; 9 bases line up with TRBD2. With 2 bases clipped from V and 2 bases from J, the junction kept 3 bases outside the gene matches. Looked up from germline, CDR1 is ENHRY and CDR2 is SYGVKD. The CDR3 is 15 residues long.

The chain uses TRBV2 and TRBJ1-1; D ambiguous. This CDR3 region has 12 residues. Per germline, CDR1 SNHLY and CDR2 FYNNEI. Trimming took off 10 bases at V and 1 base at J, with 10 bases between the two ends. CDR3 in DNA: TGTGCCACCCAAAGGGAGAACACTGAAGCTTTCTTT. Its translation: CATQRENTEAFF.

V is TRBV19 and J is TRBJ1-2, with D uncertain. CDR1 is LNHDA, CDR2 SQIVND, per germline (reference sequence). CDR3 size: 17 residues. Trimming cost V 8 bases and J 0 bases, with 22 bases left between them. The CDR3 protein is CASLTPTLQGTNYGYTF. CDR3 DNA: TGTGCCAGTCTCACCCCGACATTGCAAGGGACTAACTATGGCTACACCTTC. The full variable domain, in which reference TRBV19 and TRBJ1-2 provide the parts outside the CDR3, is DGGITQSPKYLFRKEGQNVTLSCEQNLNHDAMYWYRQDPGQGLRLIYYSQIVNDFQKGDIAEGYSVSREKKESFPLTVTSAQKNPTAFYLCASLTPTLQGTNYGYTFGSGTRLTVV.

This clone has only one observation. The gene calls are TRBV6-1 and TRBJ1-3; possibly TRBD1 for D (6 bases). Germline CDR1 MNHNS, CDR2 SASEGT. V lost 8 bases and J lost 2, with 10 bases in between. The CDR3 runs 13 residues. CDR3 in amino acids: CASQGTAGNTIYF. DNA for the CDR3: TGTGCCAGCCAGGGGACCGCTGGAAACACCATATATTTT.

The chain recombines TRBV5-1 with TRBJ2-5; 8 bases line up with TRBD2. The CDR3 loop spans 16 amino acids. Germline V gene sequence: CDR1 SGHRS, CDR2 YFSETQ. After removal of 1 base from V and 1 base from J, the junction contained 6 bases not matched to a gene. The CDR3 nucleotides read TGCGCCAGCAGCTTGTCGCTAGCGGGCTCCCAAGAGACCCAGTACTTC. Protein product: CASSLSLAGSQETQYF. Based on the CDR3 plus reference TRBV5-1 and TRBJ2-5, the full variable domain is KAGVTQTPRYLIKTRGQQVTLSCSPISGHRSVSWYQQTPGQGLQFLFEYFSETQRNKGNFPGRFSGRQFSNSRSEMNVSTLELGDSALYLCASSLSLAGSQETQYFGPGTRLLVL.

In DNA form, the CDR3 reads TGTGCCTGGAGTTCGCAGGTAGATACGCAGTATTTT. It is translated as CAWSSQVDTQYF. This sequence joins TRBV30 and TRBJ2-3, with no clear D. The ends were cut back, 2 bases at V and 5 bases at J, with 8 bases in the middle. The germline gives CDR1 GTSNPN, CDR2 SVGIG (reference sequence). The CDR3 has 12 amino acids. Combining the CDR3 with reference TRBV30 and TRBJ2-3 gives the whole variable domain SQTIHQWPATLVQPVGSPLSLECTVEGTSNPNLYWYRQAAGRGLQLLFYSVGIGQISSEVPQNLSASRPQDRQFILSSKKLLLSDSGFYLCAWSSQVDTQYFGPGTRLTVL.

The chain has TRBV6-1 and TRBJ1-1, with TRBD1 identical over 8 bases. J was trimmed by 0 bases and V by 7 bases; bases with no gene match: 7. The germline V gene has CDR1 MNHNS and CDR2 SASEGT. This CDR3 region has 15 residues. As DNA, the CDR3 is TGTGCCAGCACCCAGGGGGCTCGGATGAACACTGAAGCTTTCTTT. Translation: CASTQGARMNTEAFF.

This chain links TRBV7-9 with TRBJ2-7; 11 nucleotides align to TRBD1. Trimming at V came to 5 bases and at J to 1 base, leaving 7 bases not matched to a gene. Germline V gene data show CDR1 as SEHNR and CDR2 as FQNEAQ (reference sequence). The CDR3 covers 16 residues. For the CDR3, the DNA is TGTGCCAGCAGCCCCGGACAGGGGGCTTCGTCCTACGAGCAGTACTTC. Translating it yields CASSPGQGASSYEQYF. Drawing the rest from reference TRBV7-9 and TRBJ2-7, the complete variable domain is DTGVSQNPRHKITKRGQNVTFRCDPISEHNRLYWYRQTLGQGPEFLTYFQNEAQLEKSRLLSDRFSAERPKGSFSTLEIQRTEQGDSAMYLCASSPGQGASSYEQYFGPGTRLTVT.

This clone is a singleton in its sample. This chain joins TRBV5-1 and TRBJ1-3; TRBD1 aligns across 12 bases. The CDR3 runs to 16 residues. Losses at the gene ends were 5 bases for V and 4 bases for J; bases not matched to a gene: 7. Looked up from germline, CDR1 is SGHRS and CDR2 is YFSETQ. The CDR3 is CASRGTGGAGGNTIYF. The CDR3 bases are TGCGCCAGCAGGGGGACAGGGGGCGCCGGAGGAAACACCATATATTTT.

The chain carries TRBV5-1 and TRBJ2-3; D is uncertain. Trimming shortened V by 4 bases and J by 0 bases, and 9 bases separated the two germline ends. The germline V gene has CDR1 SGHRS and CDR2 YFSETQ. The CDR3 has 14 amino acids. The CDR3 reads CASSPGRSTDTQYF. Here the CDR3 DNA reads TGCGCCAGCAGCCCCGGGCGGAGCACAGATACGCAGTATTTT.

As regards this clone: Different DNA sequences within this sample yield the same CDR3. The chain couples TRBV5-1 to TRBJ2-4; D remains unclear. The CDR3 is made up of 15 amino acids. The V gene lost 2 bases and the J gene lost 0 bases, with 9 bases spanning the gap. The V gene's germline CDR1 is SGHRS and CDR2 YFSETQ. The DNA of the CDR3 is TGCGCCAGCAGCTTAGGAGATATAGCCAAAAACATTCAGTACTTC. Translating it yields CASSLGDIAKNIQYF.

The chain links TRBV7-2 to TRBJ2-1; D possibly corresponds to TRBD2 (6 bases). The CDR3 is 14 residues long. Trimming took off 5 bases at V and 7 bases at J, with 15 bases between the two ends. Germline CDR1 SGHTA, CDR2 FQGNSA. The CDR3 sequence is CASSPRLVWNEQFF. DNA of the CDR3: TGTGCCAGCAGCCCGCGACTAGTTTGGAATGAGCAGTTCTTC.

As regards this clone: This same CDR3 is encoded by further DNA sequences in the sample. The chain carries TRBV29-1 and TRBJ2-5, with D possibly being TRBD2 (6 bases). V lost 4 bases to trimming and J lost 2 bases, with 8 bases between them. The CDR3 contains 12 residues. CDR1 SQVTM and CDR2 ANQGSEA come from the germline V gene. DNA for the CDR3: TGCAGCGTTGCTAGCGCTCAAGAGACCCAGTACTTC. This sequence encodes CSVASAQETQYF.

The chain has TRBV5-8 and TRBJ2-7; 12 bases fit TRBD2. This CDR3 region has 18 residues. J was trimmed by 4 bases and V by 4 bases; bases with no gene match: 15. The germline V gene encodes CDR1 SGHTS and CDR2 YDEGEE. As DNA, the CDR3 is TGTGCCAGCAGCCTGACTAGCGGGAGCCATACCGTGGGGTACGAGCAGTACTTC. Its translation: CASSLTSGSHTVGYEQYF.

The chain has TRBV10-3 and TRBJ1-3; D gene ambiguous. The CDR3 sequence is 14 residues long. Germline V gene lookup returns CDR1 ENHRY and CDR2 SYGVKD. V was clipped by 3 bases and J by 0 bases, with 6 bases between them. The CDR3 coding sequence is TGTGCCATCAGTGAACTGAGCTCTGGAAACACCATATATTTT. This sequence encodes CAISELSSGNTIYF.

The chain recombines TRBV20-1 with TRBJ2-7, with unresolved D. Looked up from germline, CDR1 is DFQATT and CDR2 is SNEGSKA (reference sequence). Trimming took 2 bases from V and 4 from J, leaving 6 bases between them. The length of the CDR3 is 11 residues. The DNA of the CDR3 is TGCAGTGCTAGACTGGCTTACGAGCAGTACTTC. Translation: CSARLAYEQYF.

The chain is built from TRBV14 and TRBJ2-1; 9 bases agree with TRBD2. The J segment lost 8 bases and the V segment lost 0 bases, leaving 11 bases of the junction unmatched. Looked up from germline, CDR1 is SGHDN and CDR2 is FVKESK. The CDR3 totals 17 residues. The chain's CDR3 is CASSQEGREGRRDEQFF. In DNA, the CDR3 is TGTGCCAGCAGCCAAGAGGGGCGGGAGGGCCGCAGGGATGAGCAGTTCTTC.

This chain connects TRBV18 to TRBJ2-5; possible D gene TRBD2, 6 bases. Trimming took 2 bases from V and 1 from J, leaving 17 bases between them. The CDR3 is made up of 17 amino acids. The germline CDR1 and CDR2 sequences are KGHSH and LQKENI. CDR3 region: CASSPVAGNRFQETQYF. CDR3 sequence (DNA): TGTGCCAGCTCACCAGTCGCGGGGAATAGGTTCCAAGAGACCCAGTACTTC.

J is TRBJ2-3 and V is TRBV5-1; 7 positions agree with TRBD1. The CDR3 runs to 15 residues. Germline-derived CDR1 and CDR2 are SGHRS and YFSETQ. Trimming removed 4 bases from V and 6 bases from J; junction bases left unmatched: 11. This chain's CDR3 is CASSLSDRETDTQYF. The CDR3 nucleotides are TGCGCCAGCAGCCTCTCAGACAGGGAAACCGATACGCAGTATTTT.

This chain joins TRBV7-9 and TRBJ1-2, with D possibly being TRBD1 (6 bases). The CDR3 totals 15 residues. Trimming took 5 bases from V and 5 from J, leaving 18 bases between them. Germline lookup yields CDR1 SEHNR and CDR2 FQNEAQ (reference sequence). The CDR3 DNA follows: TGTGCCAGCAGCCACTCAACCGGGACACCTTATGGCTACACCTTC. Translation: CASSHSTGTPYGYTF.

The chain joins TRBV10-1 to TRBJ2-2; TRBD2 matches 9 bases. The CDR3 covers 15 residues. Germline CDR1 reads WNHNN; CDR2 reads SYGVQD (reference sequence). J lost 5 bases, V lost 6 bases, and 7 bases had no gene match. CDR3: CASRAAGGETGELFF. CDR3 in DNA: TGCGCCAGCAGGGCAGCGGGAGGAGAGACCGGGGAGCTGTTTTTT.

As to this clone: Distinct nucleotide sequences in the sample also encode this CDR3. The chain combines TRBV7-3 with TRBJ2-5; possible D gene TRBD2, 5 bases. Germline lookup yields CDR1 SGHTA and CDR2 FQGTGA. This CDR3 is built from 13 residues. Trimming removed 2 bases from V and 3 bases from J, with 7 bases in between. The CDR3 DNA is TGTGCCAGCAGCTTACTAGCAGAAGAGACCCAGTACTTC. It yields the protein CASSLLAEETQYF. The whole variable domain, filled in from reference TRBV7-3 and TRBJ2-5, reads GAGVSQTPSNKVTEKGKYVELRCDPISGHTALYWYRQSLGQGPEFLIYFQGTGAADDSGLPNDRFFAVRPEGSVSTLKIQRTERGDSAVYLCASSLLAEETQYFGPGTRLLVL.

The V call is TRBV18, the J call TRBJ1-4; D is undetermined. Germline V gives CDR1 KGHSH, CDR2 LQKENI. The CDR3 covers 14 residues. The V gene lost 0 bases and the J gene lost 10 bases, with 12 bases spanning the gap. The CDR3 region is CASSPPNRERKLFF. The CDR3 coding sequence is TGTGCCAGCTCACCACCTAACCGGGAAAGAAAACTGTTTTTT.

CDR3 in amino acids: CASNQNNEKLFF. The CDR3 DNA follows: TGTGCCAGCAATCAAAATAATGAAAAACTGTTTTTT. The chain uses TRBV18 and TRBJ1-4; the D is unclear. Trimming shortened V by 8 bases and J by 4 bases, and 8 bases separated the two germline ends. Germline-derived CDR1 and CDR2 are KGHSH and LQKENI. The CDR3 consists of 12 residues.